This T cell receptor (beta chain) was sequenced in a study of T cells in Graves' hyperthyroidism and ophthalmopathy (dated by TCRdb to about 2019). About the study as a whole: Peripheral blood samples were taken at the time of initial diagnosis, prior to any treatment. A discovery cohort of about 96 patients, about 44 with Graves' ophthalmopathy and approximately 57 with stable Graves' hyperthyroidism, was used to find distinguishing TCR V-J signatures. Whether ophthalmopathy could be predicted prospectively was tested in an independent validation cohort made up of roughly 20 hyperthyroidism patients plus 17 patients who later progressed to ophthalmopathy. The roughly 90 discovery patients were divided at random into training and test sets in a 7:3 ratio. In roughly six Graves' hyperthyroidism patients, the study also compared T-cell repertoires from thyroid tissue with T-cell repertoires from blood. After blood sampling, hyperthyroidism patients were treated with methimazole at a starting dose of 30 mg daily, and ophthalmopathy patients were treated with high-dose intravenous methylprednisolone. TCR Vbeta CDR3 sequencing of 130 to 150 peripheral blood samples (over 40 ophthalmopathy, 75 hyperthyroidism and approximately 17 progressor patients) is reported in the paper.

The hyperthyroidism patients were between 18 and 65 years old and newly diagnosed, with a disease duration of less than 2 months. Exclusion was applied to patients with uncontrolled infections, other autoimmune diseases, pregnancy or lactation. Diagnoses were based on clinical symptoms, serum thyroxine and TRAb, thyroid ultrasound and orbital computed tomography. Blood from progressor patients was drawn when they were first diagnosed with hyperthyroidism, before any ophthalmopathy symptoms appeared. PBMCs were isolated from about 9.2 ml of fresh peripheral blood by Ficoll-Paque density gradient centrifugation. Progressor patients were defined as those initially diagnosed with Graves' hyperthyroidism in whom ophthalmopathy developed during follow-up. Total RNA was extracted with Trizol reagent, and quality was checked on an Agilent 2100 Bioanalyzer. This clonotype appeared many times. Its specific antigen is unknown. Qualities for individual bases were not recorded, and no much larger clone is one base off.

The germline V gene gives CDR1 as MGHRA and CDR2 as YSYEKL. Between the V and J ends, shortened by 1 base and 1 base respectively, the junction contains 13 bases. CDR3 length: 16 amino acids, cysteine to phenylalanine. Kept here is only the CDR3 DNA, which spans 48 bases and is read in frame from base 1. Points the paper makes about the study in general: Most expanded thyroid clonotypes (frequency above 0.001) were also found in blood, which suggests that blood repertoires may mirror thyroid immune responses. A model built on a 13 V-J signature distinguished ophthalmopathy from stable hyperthyroidism, reaching 87.88% sensitivity and around 81% specificity in cross-validation and 80%/75% in testing. No statistical method was used to set the sample size in advance, and investigators knew the group allocation. In validation, progression to ophthalmopathy was predicted by the model with nearly 71% sensitivity and around 76% specificity, a median of approximately 6.5 months before onset.

The TCR beta CDR3 regions were amplified from RNA transcripts. For the first round of RT-PCR on the TCR CDR3, the HTBI primer set was used together with the Qiagen OneStep RT-PCR kit. The libraries were constructed in a second round of multiplex PCR and then size-selected and purified. The libraries were sequenced on an Illumina HiSeq2000 using paired-end 100 bp reads. As for the original processing: SOAPnuke was used to process the raw data, throwing out any read that contained adapters or uncalled bases, had a mean Phred below 15, or lacked an exact constant-primer or identifier match. High-quality paired reads were merged using COPE v1.2.5, and each unique nucleotide sequence was defined as a clonotype. Clonotypes were aligned to IMGT TRBV, TRBD and TRBJ reference segments using MiTCR v1.1. Only V-J combinations with frequency above 0.0001, covering about 99% of repertoires, were analysed. The TCS score was defined as the ratio of F50 (clonal expansion) to E x V (chaos), calculated using BLOSUM62-based TCRdist between CDR3 peptides within each V-J. Welch's t-statistics and random forest reduced several hundred V-J features to 10 to 15, which were used in a naive Bayes classifier (R e1071). Through fastp at Q25 and MiXCR, TCRdb rebuilt clones from the public reads, retaining in-frame beta chains. A single entry per CDR3 protein holds the most common genes and DNA from its merged rows. The V and J calls follow TCRdb's processing rather than the paper's. The sample table holds under 300,000 distinct CDR3 sequences, of which under 30% were seen once. The ten top clones hold over 25% of the sample.

What was sequenced was blood. The V and J segments used are TRBV4-1 and TRBJ1-1; the D segment could be TRBD1, given 5 matching bases. The TCR sequence derives from a man between 35 and 55 years old with Graves' hyperthyroidism that later progressed to Graves' ophthalmopathy. The bases are TGCGCCAGCAGCCAAGCACCAGGAACAGGGAACACTGAAGCTTTCTTT. This yields the protein CASSQAPGTGNTEAFF.